This T cell receptor (beta chain) appears in the sequencing data of a study of cytomegalovirus exposure and HLA in healthy donors. Turning to the study itself: Unique TCRs numbering some 80 million, obtained from HLA-typed donors, made up an early data release.

About this clone: Its antigen remains unidentified.

Findings and limits, study-wide: Per a later analysis, about 15,000 TCR beta sequences showed association with HLA alleles at 0.05 false discovery rate. Overall, approximately 150 TCR beta chains were annotated as cytomegalovirus-associated.

The study ran its PCR with 60 Vbeta and 13 Jbeta primers. The data were produced by immunoSEQ multiplex PCR, yet TCRdb's version contains in-frame clones alone and is incomplete. Recorded for this sample: 40,000 to 45,000 clones. Trimming pared 5 bases from V and 0 bases from J, leaving 14 bases between. The CDR3 runs 16 residues. Germline-derived CDR1 and CDR2 are SGHVS and FQNEAQ. Sequences were obtained from PBMCs. This receptor was obtained from a man under 40 in good health and CMV-seronegative. The genes are TRBV7-8 and TRBJ1-5; no clear D. The CDR3 bases are TGTGCCAGCAGCGGCGACGCGGGGTTTAGCAATCAGCCCCAGCATTTT. This encodes CASSGDAGFSNQPQHF.